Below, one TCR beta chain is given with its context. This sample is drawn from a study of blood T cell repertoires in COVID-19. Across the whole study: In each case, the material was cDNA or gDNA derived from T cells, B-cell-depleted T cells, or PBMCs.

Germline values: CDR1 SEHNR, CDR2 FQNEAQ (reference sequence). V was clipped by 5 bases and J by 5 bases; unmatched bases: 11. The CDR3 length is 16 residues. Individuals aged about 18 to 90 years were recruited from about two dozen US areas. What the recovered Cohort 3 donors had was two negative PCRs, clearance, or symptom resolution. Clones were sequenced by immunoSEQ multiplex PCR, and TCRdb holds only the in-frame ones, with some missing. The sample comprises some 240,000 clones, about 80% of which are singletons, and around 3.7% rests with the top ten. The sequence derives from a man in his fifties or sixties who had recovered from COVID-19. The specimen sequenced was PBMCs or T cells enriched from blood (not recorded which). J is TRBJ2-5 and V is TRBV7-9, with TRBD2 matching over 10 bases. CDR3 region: CASSQPRLAGTETQYF. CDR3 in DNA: TGTGCCAGCAGCCAACCGAGACTAGCGGGCACGGAGACCCAGTACTTC.